The 32 T cell receptor beta chains in this list originate from one sample, sequenced in a study of blood T cell repertoires in COVID-19. Profiled with immunoSEQ multiplex PCR; TCRdb holds only in-frame clones, not every one. The table records tens of thousands of clones, roughly 87% of them present only once. The sequencing sample was made of peripheral blood. These TCRs come from an elderly woman with acute or convalescent COVID-19.

The V gene is TRBV7-9, the J gene TRBJ2-1; TRBD1 matches 7 bases. The germline CDR1 and CDR2 sequences are SEHNR and FQNEAQ (reference sequence). The CDR3 runs 17 residues. The junction had 7 bases not matched to a gene; V was cut back by 2 bases and J by 0 bases. CDR3 sequence reads: CASSLRRQGSSYNEQFF. For the CDR3, the DNA is TGTGCCAGCAGCTTACGCAGACAGGGCAGCTCCTACAATGAGCAGTTCTTC.

This clone has more than one count but fewer than ten. V and J are TRBV2 and TRBJ2-2; TRBD1 agrees at 8 bases. The CDR3 sequence is 14 residues long. With V trimmed by 7 bases and J by 5 bases, 6 bases remained unmatched. Germline CDR1 is SNHLY and CDR2 is FYNNEI. The CDR3 DNA is TGTGCCAGCACACCACAGGGGGTAACCGGGGAGCTGTTTTTT. This codes for CASTPQGVTGELFF.

This chain joins TRBV19 and TRBJ1-3, with 9 bases matching TRBD1. V dropped 7 bases and J dropped 9; count of bases not matched to a gene: 7. CDR3 length: 13 amino acids. Germline CDR1 LNHDA, CDR2 SQIVND (reference sequence). CDR3 sequence reads: CASTPGQGVTIYF. The CDR3 DNA follows: TGTGCCAGTACACCGGGACAGGGCGTCACCATATATTTT.

V and J are TRBV28 and TRBJ1-2, with 7 bases fitting TRBD1. The CDR3 covers 16 residues. Germline V gene sequence: CDR1 MDHEN, CDR2 SYDVKM. Germline trimming cut 5 bases from V and 6 bases from J; bases unmatched to any gene: 15. The CDR3 region is CASSPESTGMYNGYTF. As DNA, the CDR3 is TGTGCCAGCAGTCCAGAGTCGACAGGGATGTACAATGGCTACACCTTC.

The chain employs TRBV30 and TRBJ2-1, with TRBD2 as a possible D gene (6 bases). Germline V gives CDR1 GTSNPN, CDR2 SVGIG (reference sequence). The germline V and J ends were trimmed by 4 bases and 1 base, with 11 bases remaining between them. The CDR3 has 14 amino acids. The CDR3 spells CAWTYGTSYNEQFF. CDR3 DNA sequence: TGTGCCTGGACCTACGGGACTTCCTACAATGAGCAGTTCTTC.

This chain joins TRBV9 and TRBJ2-1; TRBD1 aligns across 7 bases. Germline loops: CDR1 SGDLS, CDR2 YYNGEE. After removal of 4 bases from V and 2 bases from J, the junction contained 6 bases not matched to a gene. The CDR3 is made up of 15 amino acids. The CDR3 nucleotides read TGTGCCAGCAGCTACCGGGGACAGCCCTACAATGAGCAGTTCTTC. The encoded protein is CASSYRGQPYNEQFF. The whole variable domain, remainder taken from reference TRBV9 and TRBJ2-1, is DSGVTQTPKHLITATGQRVTLRCSPRSGDLSVYWYQQSLDQGLQFLIQYYNGEERAKGNILERFSAQQFPDLHSELNLSSLELGDSALYFCASSYRGQPYNEQFFGPGTRLTVL.

The chain has TRBV6-2 or TRBV6-3 and TRBJ2-7, with 9 positions matching TRBD1. J gave up 1 base and V 4 bases, and 8 bases lay outside the gene matches. The CDR3 consists of 16 residues. Germline CDR1 and CDR2: MNHEY and SVGEGT. This CDR3 reads CASSLRPGTGSYEQYF. The CDR3 nucleotides are TGTGCCAGCAGTTTAAGGCCCGGGACAGGGTCCTACGAGCAGTACTTC.

This clone turned up a few times. J is TRBJ2-7 and V is TRBV11-2; 12 bases map to TRBD1. The CDR3 contains 14 residues. With V trimmed by 4 bases and J by 6 bases, 4 bases remained unmatched. Germline loops: CDR1 SGHAT, CDR2 FQNNGV. Here the CDR3 DNA reads TGTGCCAGCAGCTCCGGGACAGGGGGCGGCGAGCAGTACTTC. This encodes CASSSGTGGGEQYF.

The rearrangement uses TRBV19 and TRBJ2-7, with D perhaps TRBD1 (5 bases). This CDR3 is built from 15 residues. Trimming removed 5 bases from V and 3 bases from J, with 17 bases in between. Germline assignment: CDR1 LNHDA and CDR2 SQIVND (reference sequence). The chain's CDR3 is CASSPPGSQGYEQYF. CDR3 nucleotides: TGTGCCAGTAGTCCCCCCGGGTCCCAGGGCTACGAGCAGTACTTC.

The chain is built from TRBV6-1 and TRBJ2-7, with TRBD1 identical over 7 bases. This CDR3 contains 16 residues. Trimming took 4 bases from V and 3 from J; bases not matched to a gene: 12. CDR1 and CDR2 from the germline V gene are MNHNS and SASEGT. CDR3 nucleotides: TGTGCCAGCAGTGGCAGAAACAGGGGACATAGCTACGAGCAGTACTTC. Protein sequence: CASSGRNRGHSYEQYF.

The genes are TRBV6-5 and TRBJ1-2; perhaps TRBD1 as D (5 bases). The CDR3 is made up of 15 amino acids. Germline lookup yields CDR1 MNHEY and CDR2 SVGAGI. V dropped 6 bases and J dropped 4 bases, with 18 bases sitting between them. In DNA form, the CDR3 reads TGTGCCAGCAGGGACAACGACCGACGGAGCTATGGCTACACCTTC. It codes for CASRDNDRRSYGYTF.

The chain uses TRBV27 and TRBJ2-7, with 8 bases lining up with TRBD1. The CDR3 runs 17 residues. Trimming at V came to 3 bases and at J to 0 bases, leaving 10 bases not matched to a gene. Germline V gene lookup returns CDR1 MNHEY and CDR2 SMNVEV (reference sequence). CDR3 in DNA: TGTGCCAGCAGTTTGGCGCCACCCGGACAGGGCTCCTACGAGCAGTACTTC. Translating it yields CASSLAPPGQGSYEQYF.

This clone has just one count. The chain employs TRBV25-1 and TRBJ2-7, with 8 bases that match TRBD1. The V gene's germline CDR1 is MGHDK and CDR2 SYGVNS. The CDR3 contains 13 residues. J was trimmed by 3 bases and V by 4 bases; bases with no gene match: 2. The DNA for the CDR3 is TGTGCCAGCAGTGCCGGGACAGGCTACGAGCAGTACTTC. Translation gives CASSAGTGYEQYF.

The V call is TRBV29-1, the J call TRBJ2-7; weak D call: TRBD2 (5 bases). Germline CDR1 and CDR2: SQVTM and ANQGSEA. Trimming removed 7 bases from V and 5 bases from J, with 12 bases in between. The CDR3 runs 11 residues. The CDR3 DNA sequence: TGCAGCGCTACTAGGCTCGACGAGCAGTACTTC. Translated: CSATRLDEQYF.

J is TRBJ2-3 and V is TRBV10-1, with D maybe TRBD2 (5 bases). The V gene's germline CDR1 is WNHNN and CDR2 SYGVQD (reference sequence). V was clipped by 3 bases and J by 5 bases, with 18 bases between them. The CDR3 sequence is 16 residues long. The CDR3 protein is CASSDGRPRVEDTQYF. CDR3 nucleotide sequence: TGCGCCAGCAGTGATGGGCGGCCGAGGGTGGAAGATACGCAGTATTTT.

The V and J genes are TRBV21-1 and TRBJ2-5; TRBD2, the table's D call, lacks a check against the DNA. TRBV21-1 is termed a pseudogene. The CDR3 runs 13 residues. CDR3 sequence: CASSNPLTGNQYF. CDR3 DNA: TGTGCCAGCAGCAATCCATTGACGGGAAATCAGTACTTC.

The chain couples TRBV12-5 to TRBJ2-5; D remains unclear. The germline gives CDR1 LGHNT, CDR2 FRNRAP. CDR3 length: 12 residues. V was pared by 5 bases and J by 5 bases, with 9 bases between. In nucleotides, the CDR3 is TGTGCTAGTGGTCTCGTACGGGAGACCCAGTACTTC. This codes for CASGLVRETQYF.

The chain combines TRBV9 with TRBJ2-1, with D uncertain. Trimming left V 0 bases short and J 0 bases short, with 7 bases between. The V gene's germline CDR1 is SGDLS and CDR2 YYNGEE. The CDR3 has 15 residues. The CDR3 sequence: CASSVDVASYNEQFF. The CDR3 DNA is TGTGCCAGCAGCGTAGATGTAGCCTCCTACAATGAGCAGTTCTTC.

The chain is built from TRBV5-6 and TRBJ2-2; 12 nucleotides match TRBD2. This CDR3 is 16 amino acids long. The ends lost 5 bases at V and 4 bases at J; junction bases unmatched: 6. Per germline, CDR1 SGHDT and CDR2 YYEEEE. The CDR3 sequence: CASSWGLAGRTGELFF. CDR3 nucleotide sequence: TGTGCCAGCAGTTGGGGACTAGCGGGCCGCACCGGGGAGCTGTTTTTT.

The V call is TRBV28, the J call TRBJ1-6, with a weak D call TRBD1 (5 bases). Trimming stripped 6 bases from V and 6 bases from J, with 18 bases between. CDR3 length: 16 amino acids. Looked up from germline, CDR1 is MDHEN and CDR2 is SYDVKM. The chain's CDR3 is CASSPAGRALNSPLHF. In nucleotides, the CDR3 is TGTGCCAGCAGCCCCGCAGGCAGGGCCCTTAATTCACCCCTCCACTTT.

The chain links TRBV6-4 to TRBJ1-3; D is uncertain. The CDR3 runs 16 residues. CDR1 and CDR2 from the germline V gene are MRHNA and SNTAGT. The V gene lost 11 bases and the J gene lost 4 bases, with 24 bases spanning the gap. The CDR3 protein is CAEPQRAGIGGNTIYF. In DNA, the CDR3 is TGTGCCGAACCCCAACGCGCCGGGATAGGGGGAAACACCATATATTTT.

The rearrangement links TRBV7-9 to TRBJ1-5; unclear D gene. CDR1 and CDR2 from the germline V gene are SEHNR and FQNEAQ (reference sequence). The CDR3 runs to 14 residues. V was cut by 0 bases and J by 6 bases, with 9 bases left in between. CDR3 in amino acids: CASSLAGSGQPQHF. In nucleotides, the CDR3 is TGTGCCAGCAGCTTAGCAGGGAGCGGTCAGCCCCAGCATTTT.

This clone was recorded once. This chain connects TRBV5-1 to TRBJ2-1, with D tentatively TRBD2 (5 bases). The V and J ends lost 2 bases and 9 bases respectively, with 15 bases between them. This CDR3 region has 14 residues. The germline V gene encodes CDR1 SGHRS and CDR2 YFSETQ. The CDR3 is CASSFSHLAVEQFF. CDR3 nucleotides: TGCGCCAGCAGCTTTTCCCACCTAGCTGTTGAGCAGTTCTTC.

The chain employs TRBV7-9 and TRBJ2-7, with TRBD2 as a possible D gene (6 bases). The V and J ends lost 6 bases and 2 bases respectively, with 17 bases between them. CDR3 length equals 15 residues. In germline, CDR1 is SEHNR, CDR2 FQNEAQ (reference sequence). Written as DNA, the CDR3 is TGTGCCAGCAGAGCCTTAATAGGAGGGACCTACGAGCAGTACTTC. Its protein is CASRALIGGTYEQYF.

This chain links TRBV7-3 with TRBJ2-1, with 8 bases matching TRBD2. V shed 1 base and J 8 bases; nucleotides not matched to a gene: 7. This CDR3 has 15 amino acids. Germline CDR1 and CDR2: SGHTA and FQGTGA. CDR3 nucleotides: TGTGCCAGCAGCTTAAGTGGGACTAGTTTTGATGAGCAGTTCTTC. This gives the protein CASSLSGTSFDEQFF.

In nucleotides, the CDR3 is TGTGCCAGCAGACTCCTGGGGCGCCGCGGAGCTTTCTTT. Protein: CASRLLGRRGAFF. The chain is built from TRBV28 and TRBJ1-1, with a possible D match to TRBD1 (5 bases). This CDR3 region has 13 residues. The germline gives CDR1 MDHEN, CDR2 SYDVKM. V was trimmed by 6 bases and J by 10 bases, leaving 18 bases between them.

This clone was detected only a few times. This chain links TRBV5-1 with TRBJ2-1, with D possibly matching TRBD2 (6 bases). The CDR3 sequence is 17 residues long. With 2 bases removed from V and 3 bases from J, the gap between germline ends came to 18 bases. Germline V CDR1 and CDR2: SGHRS, YFSETQ. This CDR3 reads CASSLGDGSPLYNEQFF. The CDR3 DNA reads as TGCGCCAGCAGCTTAGGGGACGGGAGTCCCCTCTACAATGAGCAGTTCTTC.

This chain links TRBV7-2 with TRBJ2-3, with TRBD1 identical over 7 bases. CDR1 is SGHTA and CDR2 is FQGNSA in the germline V gene. The CDR3 length is 18 residues. The junction had 11 bases not matched to a gene; V was cut back by 2 bases and J by 0 bases. The CDR3 DNA follows: TGTGCCAGCAGCTTACGGACTTATAGGACAGGTAGCACAGATACGCAGTATTTT. Protein sequence: CASSLRTYRTGSTDTQYF. The whole variable domain, remainder taken from reference TRBV7-2 and TRBJ2-3, is GAGVSQSPSNKVTEKGKDVELRCDPISGHTALYWYRQSLGQGLEFLIYFQGNSAPDKSGLPSDRFSAERTGGSVSTLTIQRTQQEDSAVYLCASSLRTYRTGSTDTQYFGPGTRLTVL.

This clone was detected a few times. The chain links TRBV12-3 or TRBV12-4 to TRBJ1-6; possible D gene TRBD1, 5 bases. Trimming removed 7 bases at V and 7 bases at J, with 11 bases between. There are 13 residues in the CDR3. CDR3 coding DNA: TGTGCCAGCACCTTCCGGGGGAATTCACCCCTCCACTTT. It encodes CASTFRGNSPLHF.

The V and J genes are TRBV3-1 (or the pseudogene TRBV3-2) and TRBJ2-7; TRBD1 agrees at 7 bases. CDR3 length equals 16 residues. Looked up from germline, CDR1 is LGHDT and CDR2 is YNNKEL (reference sequence). J lost 3 bases, V lost 4 bases, and 12 bases had no gene match. The CDR3 is CASSPRPGQALYEQYF. The CDR3 region has the DNA TGTGCCAGCAGCCCCCGTCCCGGACAGGCTCTCTACGAGCAGTACTTC.

The chain recombines TRBV14 with TRBJ2-4, with D possibly being TRBD2 (6 bases). CDR1 is SGHDN, CDR2 FVKESK, per germline. Trimming stripped 4 bases from V and 4 bases from J, with 17 bases between. The CDR3 runs to 16 residues. The CDR3 reads CASSLRGTGEKNIQYF. Here the CDR3 DNA reads TGTGCCAGCAGCCTACGCGGGACGGGGGAAAAAAACATTCAGTACTTC.

This clone was seen once. The J gene is TRBJ2-2, the V gene TRBV7-9, with 8 nucleotides matching TRBD2. The CDR3 has 16 residues. Germline lookup yields CDR1 SEHNR and CDR2 FQNEAQ (reference sequence). Trimming took 4 bases from V and 4 from J; bases not matched to a gene: 8. CDR3 region: CASSSPSGTSTGELFF. The CDR3 DNA reads TGTGCCAGCAGCTCCCCTTCCGGGACTAGCACCGGGGAGCTGTTTTTT.